Given below is one TCR beta chain in context. The antigen is unknown. Via MiXCR, TCRdb re-called the PCR reads, giving one row per CDR3 protein. Of more than 550,000 distinct CDR3 sequences listed, about 25% were seen once; the top ten hold about 0.81%. The sample originates from a study of molecular identifiers for immune sequencing clone quantification. Study overall: Replicate RNA came from roughly 18,000 or 92,000 naive CD8 cells and was split five ways, and four parts were sequenced.

General study results and limits: Whereas clones above 20 RNA copies held under 1% of naive-cell molecules, they held over 99% of effector molecules.

The CDR3 extends over 16 amino acids. CDR1 and CDR2 from the germline V gene are MDHEN and SYDVKM. With 5 bases clipped from V and 3 bases from J, the junction kept 8 bases outside the gene matches. Libraries for naive CD8 T cells, which were made from roughly 18,000 to 920,000 sorted cells, drew on 10%, 30% or 50% of the RNA. Sequenced material: naive CD8+ T cells from blood, with Jurkat cell RNA spiked in. Subset in this sample: FACS-sorted CD8+CD4-CCR7+CD45RA+ naive T cells. The chain recombines TRBV28 with TRBJ2-7; 12 nucleotides line up with TRBD2. The source is a human donor in good health. Some libraries in this study had Jurkat cell RNA spiked in. CDR3 protein: CASSPWTSGTDYEQYF. Written as DNA, the CDR3 is TGTGCCAGCAGTCCCTGGACTAGCGGGACCGACTACGAGCAGTACTTC.